Listed below are T cell receptor beta chains from one sample, sequenced in a study of blood T cell repertoires in COVID-19. Here immunoSEQ multiplex PCR was the method, and the copy in TCRdb shows in-frame clones only, minus some. The data show some 150,000 clones, roughly 85% seen once. Sequencing used peripheral blood. The receptors derive from a woman in her fifties or sixties with COVID-19, enrolled during active disease. The CDR3 runs from the conserved cysteine through the conserved F or W. The order of the fields is V gene, J gene, clone size, D gene, CDR3 protein, CDR3 DNA. D genes are given only for firm matches. Size tells how often a clone was seen (once, few, many) or the class of an expanded clone, and some rows leave it out.

>TRBV3-1/TRBV3-2|TRBJ2-1|NA|TRBD2
CASSRGRGAYNEQFF
TGTGCCAGCAGCCGGGGGCGGGGGGCCTACAATGAGCAGTTCTTC
>TRBV6-5|TRBJ1-1|NA|TRBD1
CASTSGGLDTEAFF
TGTGCCAGCACCTCAGGGGGCTTGGACACTGAAGCTTTCTTT
>TRBV5-4|TRBJ1-1|NA|NA
CASRFERGFTEAFF
TGTGCCAGCAGGTTCGAGCGGGGGTTCACTGAAGCTTTCTTT
>TRBV2|TRBJ1-2|NA|TRBD1
CASSEALLVTGAGYTF
TGTGCCAGCAGTGAAGCGCTTCTTGTAACAGGGGCTGGCTACACCTTC
>TRBV6-5|TRBJ2-7|NA|TRBD1
CASSYSGQGAVYEQYF
TGTGCCAGCAGTTACTCTGGACAGGGGGCAGTATACGAGCAGTACTTC
>TRBV24-1|TRBJ2-1|NA|TRBD2
CATSDSGGVNEQFF
TGTGCCACCAGTGACTCGGGGGGGGTGAATGAGCAGTTCTTC
>TRBV9|TRBJ1-4|NA|NA
CASSVGSSATNEKLFF
TGTGCCAGCAGCGTAGGTTCCAGTGCAACTAATGAAAAACTGTTTTTT
>TRBV11-2|TRBJ2-5|NA|NA
CASSASRGAQETQYF
TGTGCCAGCAGCGCCAGTCGGGGGGCACAAGAGACCCAGTACTTC
>TRBV5-6|TRBJ2-3|NA|NA
CASSLIVGGPTDTQYF
TGTGCCAGCAGCTTGATAGTGGGGGGGCCTACAGATACGCAGTATTTT
>TRBV9|TRBJ1-6|NA|TRBD1
CASVPRDRVTPLHF
TGTGCCAGCGTCCCCCGGGACAGGGTGACACCCCTCCACTTT
>TRBV2|TRBJ1-6|once|NA
CASNTGSNSPLHF
TGTGCCAGCAATACAGGCTCAAATTCACCCCTCCACTTT
>TRBV18|TRBJ1-1|NA|TRBD1
CASSPDRGATEAFF
TGTGCCAGCTCACCAGACAGGGGGGCTACTGAAGCTTTCTTT
>TRBV23-1|TRBJ1-1|NA|NA
CASSRQESPRGNTEAFF
TGCGCCAGCAGCCGACAGGAGTCACCTCGAGGGAACACTGAAGCTTTCTTT
>TRBV25-1|TRBJ1-1|NA|NA
CASGPTGTNTEAFF
TGTGCCAGCGGGCCTACAGGGACGAACACTGAAGCTTTCTTT
>TRBV5-1|TRBJ2-3|NA|TRBD2
CASSLGSSGPSTDTQYF
TGCGCCAGCAGCTTGGGGTCTAGCGGACCTAGCACAGATACGCAGTATTTT
>TRBV14|TRBJ2-7|NA|NA
CASSLWPGKVLGEQYF
TGTGCCAGCAGCCTCTGGCCGGGGAAGGTTTTAGGCGAGCAGTACTTC
>TRBV19|TRBJ2-3|NA|NA
CASSTIVADTQYF
TGTGCCAGTAGCACTATCGTAGCGGATACGCAGTATTTT
>TRBV7-2|TRBJ2-1|once|TRBD1
CASSHRDRGYNEQFF
TGTGCCAGCAGCCACCGGGACAGGGGGTACAATGAGCAGTTCTTC
>TRBV7-9|TRBJ1-2|NA|NA
CASSLGGDYGYTF
TGTGCCAGCAGCTTAGGGGGCGACTATGGCTACACCTTC
>TRBV7-9|TRBJ2-3|NA|NA
CASSLRDTQYF
TGTGCCAGCAGCTTGCGGGATACGCAGTATTTT
>TRBV5-8|TRBJ1-2|NA|NA
CASSTGYRADRDYGYTF
TGTGCCAGCAGCACTGGCTACCGCGCGGACAGAGACTATGGCTACACCTTC
>TRBV7-9|TRBJ2-2|NA|NA
CASSLQSGPGELFF
TGTGCCAGCAGCTTACAATCTGGGCCCGGGGAGCTGTTTTTT
>TRBV7-3|TRBJ2-1|NA|TRBD2
CASSSTLAGGSYNEQFF
TGTGCCAGCAGCTCGACCTTAGCGGGGGGGTCCTACAATGAGCAGTTCTTC
>TRBV24-1|TRBJ2-7|NA|TRBD2
CATFGTSGLSSYEQYF
TGTGCCACTTTTGGGACTAGCGGCCTTAGCTCCTACGAGCAGTACTTC
>TRBV19|TRBJ1-5|NA|NA
CASSMNRENQPQHF
TGTGCCAGTAGTATGAACAGGGAGAATCAGCCCCAGCATTTT
>TRBV4-3|TRBJ1-2|once|TRBD1
CASSQDSGGHYGYTF
TGCGCCAGCAGCCAAGATTCAGGGGGCCACTATGGCTACACCTTC
>TRBV11-1|TRBJ2-7|NA|NA
CASSLAEYEQYF
TGTGCCAGCAGCTTAGCTGAGTACGAGCAGTACTTC
>TRBV6-1|TRBJ2-1|NA|NA
CASSESRVKWFF
TGTGCCAGCAGTGAAAGTCGGGTTAAGTGGTTCTTC
>TRBV6-6|TRBJ1-1|NA|NA
CASSYGVGDAFF
TGTGCCAGCAGTTACGGGGTAGGGGATGCTTTCTTT
>TRBV5-1|TRBJ2-7|NA|TRBD2
CASSLAGGPDEQYF
TGCGCCAGCAGCCTAGCGGGGGGGCCTGACGAGCAGTACTTC
>TRBV11-2|TRBJ2-1|NA|NA
CASSLPPVAAYNEQFF
TGTGCCAGCAGCCTCCCCCCCGTAGCGGCCTACAATGAGCAGTTCTTC
>TRBV7-8|TRBJ1-3|NA|TRBD1
CASSPRNLDRAGNTIYF
TGTGCCAGCAGCCCCCGGAATCTCGACAGGGCTGGAAACACCATATATTTT
>TRBV20-1|TRBJ2-1|NA|NA
CSAALLDEQFF
TGCAGTGCAGCCCTGCTGGATGAGCAGTTCTTC
>TRBV2|TRBJ1-2|NA|TRBD1
CASTPGQGNYGYTF
TGTGCCAGCACCCCTGGACAGGGAAACTATGGCTACACCTTC
>TRBV29-1|TRBJ2-1|NA|NA
CSAQKWRTEYNEQFF
TGCAGCGCTCAAAAATGGCGGACAGAATACAATGAGCAGTTCTTC
>TRBV19|TRBJ2-2|NA|NA
CASRRQGSGELFF
TGTGCCAGTAGAAGGCAGGGGTCGGGGGAGCTGTTTTTT
>TRBV6-1|TRBJ1-2|few|NA
CASSETDSNYGYTF
TGTGCCAGCAGTGAAACCGACAGTAACTATGGCTACACCTTC
>TRBV27|TRBJ1-1|NA|NA
CASSWGDGALEAFF
TGTGCCAGCAGCTGGGGGGACGGCGCTCTTGAAGCTTTCTTT
>TRBV2|TRBJ1-2|NA|TRBD1
CASSGRVAGQGNYGYTF
TGTGCCAGCAGTGGGAGGGTAGCGGGACAGGGGAACTATGGCTACACCTTC
>TRBV11-2|TRBJ2-7|NA|TRBD1
CASSLVGQGRSYEQYF
TGTGCCAGCAGCTTAGTAGGACAGGGCCGCTCCTACGAGCAGTACTTC
>TRBV11-1|TRBJ2-7|NA|TRBD1
CASATGTGPYEQYF
TGTGCCAGCGCTACCGGGACAGGTCCCTACGAGCAGTACTTC
>TRBV10-3|TRBJ1-4|NA|NA
CAIRGEVNEKLFF
TGTGCCATCAGGGGTGAGGTTAATGAAAAACTGTTTTTT
>TRBV7-9|TRBJ2-5|NA|NA
CASSYSGETQYF
TGTGCCAGCAGCTACAGCGGAGAGACCCAGTACTTC
>TRBV7-9|TRBJ1-2|NA|NA
CASSLGGTDIYGYTF
TGTGCCAGCAGCTTAGGCGGGACTGATATCTATGGCTACACCTTC
>TRBV12-2|TRBJ1-1|NA|NA
CASRLGGQGPHSTEAFF
TGTGCAAGTCGCTTAGGGGGACAGGGGCCCCATAGCACTGAAGCTTTCTTT
>TRBV6-2/TRBV6-3|TRBJ2-2|NA|TRBD2
CASSPTSGFTGELFF
TGTGCCAGCAGTCCAACTAGCGGATTTACCGGGGAGCTGTTTTTT
>TRBV9|TRBJ1-1|NA|TRBD1
CASTRSGGSTEAFF
TGTGCCAGCACCCGGTCAGGGGGCAGCACTGAAGCTTTCTTT
>TRBV5-1|TRBJ1-1|NA|NA
CALLCGPVLGNTEAFF
TGCGCCCTACTTTGCGGTCCCGTCTTAGGGAACACTGAAGCTTTCTTT
>TRBV12-3/TRBV12-4|TRBJ2-7|NA|NA
CASGVQRVYEQYF
TGTGCCAGCGGGGTCCAGAGGGTCTACGAGCAGTACTTC
>TRBV2|TRBJ2-2|once|TRBD2
CASSEESGGRTGELFF
TGTGCCAGCAGTGAAGAGAGCGGGGGGCGAACCGGGGAGCTGTTTTTT
>TRBV6-1|TRBJ1-1|NA|NA
CASSEFGVNTEAFF
TGTGCCAGCAGTGAATTCGGAGTGAACACTGAAGCTTTCTTT
>TRBV7-3|TRBJ2-3|NA|NA
CASSLSGSTDTQYF
TGTGCCAGCAGCTTATCTGGCTCGACAGATACGCAGTATTTT
>TRBV10-3|TRBJ1-3|NA|NA
CAISDSHPGNTIYF
TGTGCCATCAGTGACAGTCATCCTGGAAACACCATATATTTT
>TRBV12-3/TRBV12-4|TRBJ1-1|NA|TRBD1
CASRRDSLTEAFF
TGTGCCAGCAGACGGGACAGCCTCACTGAAGCTTTCTTT
>TRBV30|TRBJ1-2|NA|NA
CAWSVGPGNGYTF
TGTGCCTGGAGTGTGGGCCCAGGAAATGGCTACACCTTC
>TRBV4-3|TRBJ1-2|NA|TRBD1
CASSQARTGNYGYTF
TGCGCCAGCAGCCAAGCCCGGACAGGGAACTATGGCTACACCTTC
>TRBV7-9|TRBJ2-5|once|TRBD1
CASSSDREWETQYF
TGTGCCAGCAGCTCCGACAGGGAATGGGAGACCCAGTACTTC
>TRBV18|TRBJ2-7|few|TRBD2
CASSPGLAESYEQYF
TGTGCCAGCTCACCGGGACTAGCCGAGTCCTACGAGCAGTACTTC
>TRBV10-3|TRBJ1-3|NA|TRBD1
CAISAGTGFSGNTIYF
TGTGCCATCAGCGCCGGGACAGGGTTCTCTGGAAACACCATATATTTT
>TRBV11-2|TRBJ2-7|NA|NA
CASRRPGTSYEQYF
TGTGCCAGCAGAAGGCCGGGAACCTCCTACGAGCAGTACTTC